The 26 T cell receptor beta chains below were found in one sample sequenced in a study of blood T cell repertoires in COVID-19. Method: immunoSEQ multiplex PCR; TCRdb's copy keeps in-frame clones and lacks some. The sample lists 40,000 to 45,000 clones, roughly 90% occurring once. Source material: peripheral blood. The receptors were gathered from a human donor in a cohort sampled during active COVID-19.

The chain combines TRBV7-9 with TRBJ2-1; D is ambiguous. The CDR3 runs 10 residues. Germline CDR1 reads SEHNR; CDR2 reads FQNEAQ (reference sequence). Trimming stripped 8 bases from V and 9 bases from J, with 8 bases between. As DNA, the CDR3 is TGTGCCAGCGGGCCGACTGAGCAGTTCTTC. This sequence encodes CASGPTEQFF.

The J gene is TRBJ1-3, the V gene TRBV4-1; no reliable D call. The length of the CDR3 is 18 residues. V was clipped by 0 bases and J by 0 bases, with 15 bases between them. The germline gives CDR1 MGHRA, CDR2 YSYEKL. The DNA for the CDR3 is TGCGCCAGCAGCCAAGATCCCTATTTTGGAGGCTCTGGAAACACCATATATTTT. This sequence encodes CASSQDPYFGGSGNTIYF.

The chain is built from TRBV29-1 and TRBJ2-3; D may be TRBD1 (6 bases). Trimming left V 6 bases short and J 1 base short, with 14 bases between. Germline CDR1 and CDR2: SQVTM and ANQGSEA. This CDR3 region has 14 residues. CDR3 loop: CSVTGWLGTDTQYF. In DNA, the CDR3 is TGCAGCGTAACAGGGTGGTTAGGCACAGATACGCAGTATTTT.

This chain connects TRBV28 to TRBJ2-2, with TRBD2 matching over 12 bases. Per germline, CDR1 MDHEN and CDR2 SYDVKM. The CDR3 consists of 16 residues. The ends lost 8 bases at V and 1 base at J; junction bases unmatched: 5. The CDR3 DNA is TGTGCCAGCGCCCGGGGACTAGCGGGGAACACCGGGGAGCTGTTTTTT. This translates into CASARGLAGNTGELFF.

The gene calls are TRBV15 and TRBJ2-7; D is ambiguous. Germline CDR1 LNHNV, CDR2 YYDKDF (reference sequence). CDR3 length: 13 residues. V gave up 3 bases and J gave up 5 bases, with 11 bases separating them. CDR3 in amino acids: CATSSEDTNEQYF. DNA for the CDR3: TGTGCCACCAGCAGTGAAGACACAAACGAGCAGTACTTC.

The chain has TRBV9 and TRBJ2-2, with TRBD2 matching 10 bases. The CDR3 covers 16 residues. J lost 1 base, V lost 5 bases, and 5 bases had no gene match. Germline CDR1 SGDLS, CDR2 YYNGEE. CDR3 sequence: CASSEASGRNTGELFF. In DNA form, the CDR3 reads TGTGCCAGCAGTGAGGCTAGCGGGAGGAACACCGGGGAGCTGTTTTTT.

This chain connects TRBV7-6 to TRBJ1-3, with D unresolved. Per germline, CDR1 SGHVS and CDR2 FNYEAQ. The CDR3 is made up of 18 amino acids. Trimming pared 5 bases from V and 0 bases from J, leaving 20 bases between. The CDR3: CASSLRPSEGYSGNTIYF. CDR3 DNA sequence: TGTGCCAGCAGCCTTCGTCCCTCCGAGGGATACTCTGGAAACACCATATATTTT. Full variable domain (remainder filled in from reference TRBV7-6 and TRBJ1-3): GAGVSQSPRYKVTKRGQDVALRCDPISGHVSLYWYRQALGQGPEFLTYFNYEAQQDKSGLPNDRFSAERPEGSISTLTIQRTEQRDSAMYRCASSLRPSEGYSGNTIYFGEGSWLTVV.

This rearrangement joins TRBV2 to TRBJ1-2; 9 bases agree with TRBD1. Per the germline V gene, CDR1 is SNHLY and CDR2 is FYNNEI. The CDR3 extends over 15 amino acids. After removal of 5 bases from V and 4 bases from J, the junction contained 8 bases not matched to a gene. CDR3 protein: CASSLGQGESYGYTF. The CDR3 nucleotides are TGTGCCAGCAGTCTGGGACAGGGAGAGTCCTATGGCTACACCTTC.

This clone was observed once. The CDR3 reads CATPDREYHSGNTIYF. CDR3 sequence (DNA): TGTGCCACTCCTGACAGGGAATATCACTCTGGAAACACCATATATTTT. The rearrangement links TRBV19 to TRBJ1-3; TRBD1 aligns across 7 bases. The CDR3 totals 16 residues. The trim removed 10 bases at V and 0 bases at J, leaving 12 bases unmatched. Looked up from germline, CDR1 is LNHDA and CDR2 is SQIVND (reference sequence). Together with reference TRBV19 and TRBJ1-3, the CDR3 gives the full variable domain: DGGITQSPKYLFRKEGQNVTLSCEQNLNHDAMYWYRQDPGQGLRLIYYSQIVNDFQKGDIAEGYSVSREKKESFPLTVTSAQKNPTAFYLCATPDREYHSGNTIYFGEGSWLTVV.

The chain has TRBV28 and TRBJ1-3, with 8 bases that match TRBD1. Germline-derived CDR1 and CDR2 are MDHEN and SYDVKM. The length of the CDR3 is 15 residues. The V and J ends lost 3 bases and 0 bases, in that order; junction bases with no gene match: 1. CDR3 region: CASSLGQASGNTIYF. The CDR3 bases are TGTGCCAGCAGTTTGGGACAGGCCTCTGGAAACACCATATATTTT.

The rearrangement uses TRBV29-1 and TRBJ2-7, with 7 bases that match TRBD1. With V trimmed by 6 bases and J by 5 bases, 13 bases remained unmatched. Germline V gene lookup returns CDR1 SQVTM and CDR2 ANQGSEA. CDR3 length: 14 amino acids. The CDR3 is CSVTTGTASNEQYF. The CDR3 region has the DNA TGCAGCGTGACCACCGGGACAGCGTCCAACGAGCAGTACTTC.

CDR3 nucleotide sequence: TGTGCCAGCAGCGCCGGACTAGCGGACACCTACGAGCAGTACTTC. Residues: CASSAGLADTYEQYF. The chain uses TRBV13 and TRBJ2-7, with TRBD2 matching 10 bases. This CDR3 spans 15 amino acids. The germline V gene has CDR1 PRHDT and CDR2 FYEKMQ (reference sequence). J was trimmed by 2 bases and V by 5 bases; bases with no gene match: 6.

This clone has a single count. This chain uses TRBV7-8 with TRBJ2-1; D possibly corresponds to TRBD2 (6 bases). CDR3 size: 13 residues. V was trimmed by 10 bases and J by 1 base, leaving 11 bases between them. Looked up from germline, CDR1 is SGHVS and CDR2 is FQNEAQ. The CDR3 DNA sequence: TGTGCCATAGCGGACTCTTCCTACAATGAGCAGTTCTTC. This codes for CAIADSSYNEQFF.

The chain employs TRBV30 and TRBJ2-1; 9 bases agree with TRBD1. The CDR3 is made up of 16 amino acids. The V gene's germline CDR1 is GTSNPN and CDR2 SVGIG (reference sequence). With V trimmed by 0 bases and J by 9 bases, 12 bases remained unmatched. The CDR3 is CAWSVFLRGTGSEQFF. In DNA form, the CDR3 reads TGTGCCTGGAGTGTATTCTTGCGGGGGACAGGGAGTGAGCAGTTCTTC.

The gene calls are TRBV2 and TRBJ1-1; TRBD1 is a possible D gene (6 bases). Per germline, CDR1 SNHLY and CDR2 FYNNEI. CDR3 length: 14 residues. Deletions cut 2 bases from V and 1 base from J, with 8 bases between. The CDR3 nucleotides are TGTGCCAGCAGTGAAAAGACAGGGAACACTGAAGCTTTCTTT. Residues: CASSEKTGNTEAFF.

This rearrangement joins TRBV7-2 to TRBJ2-7, with TRBD2 matching 9 bases. V shed 4 bases and J 2 bases; nucleotides not matched to a gene: 6. This CDR3 has 15 residues. Germline V gives CDR1 SGHTA, CDR2 FQGNSA. DNA for the CDR3: TGTGCCAGCAGCTCCTTAGCGGGAGTCCCCTACGAGCAGTACTTC. Translating gives CASSSLAGVPYEQYF. The full variable domain, with the rest looked up from reference TRBV7-2 and TRBJ2-7, is GAGVSQSPSNKVTEKGKDVELRCDPISGHTALYWYRQSLGQGLEFLIYFQGNSAPDKSGLPSDRFSAERTGGSVSTLTIQRTQQEDSAVYLCASSSLAGVPYEQYFGPGTRLTVT.

V usage is TRBV18 and J usage is TRBJ2-3; weak D call: TRBD2 (5 bases). CDR1 and CDR2 (germline): KGHSH, LQKENI. The CDR3 covers 15 residues. V was trimmed by 3 bases and J by 6 bases, leaving 16 bases between them. This CDR3 reads CASSPEAVSADTQYF. The DNA of the CDR3 is TGTGCCAGCTCACCCGAAGCGGTATCAGCGGATACGCAGTATTTT. Using reference TRBV18 and TRBJ2-3 for the parts outside the CDR3, the full variable domain is NAGVMQNPRHLVRRRGQEARLRCSPMKGHSHVYWYRQLPEEGLKFMVYLQKENIIDESGMPKERFSAEFPKEGPSILRIQQVVRGDSAAYFCASSPEAVSADTQYFGPGTRLTVL.

The genes are TRBV5-8 and TRBJ2-4; 8 bases map to TRBD2. This CDR3 spans 16 amino acids. CDR1 is SGHTS, CDR2 YDEGEE, per germline. V lost 4 bases and J lost 6; bases outside the gene matches: 12. The CDR3 reads CASSDGTPAGGNIQYF. For the CDR3, the DNA is TGTGCCAGCAGCGATGGCACTCCGGCGGGAGGAAACATTCAGTACTTC.

This clone is a singleton in its sample. The J gene is TRBJ1-1, the V gene TRBV11-2, with D maybe TRBD1 (6 bases). V shed 4 bases and J shed 4 bases, with 19 bases lying between them. This CDR3 spans 16 amino acids. The germline V gene has CDR1 SGHAT and CDR2 FQNNGV. CDR3 DNA: TGTGCCAGCAGCTCAACGGTGGGGGCGGAAGGCACTGAAGCTTTCTTT. Translating it yields CASSSTVGAEGTEAFF.

The chain joins TRBV19 to TRBJ2-1; possible D gene TRBD2, 5 bases. The CDR3 is 13 amino acids. From germline, CDR1 is LNHDA and CDR2 SQIVND (reference sequence). V lost 8 bases, J lost 5 bases, and 13 bases lay in between. This CDR3 is CASSRGSNNEQFF. The CDR3 region has the DNA TGTGCCAGTTCCCGGGGTTCAAACAATGAGCAGTTCTTC.

The rearrangement uses TRBV5-4 and TRBJ1-2, with 7 bases aligning to TRBD1. The CDR3 runs to 16 residues. The junction had 9 bases not matched to a gene; V was cut back by 0 bases and J by 4 bases. CDR1 is SGHNT and CDR2 is YYREEE in the germline V gene (reference sequence). The chain's CDR3 is CASSLAGGSLSYGYTF. The CDR3 bases are TGTGCCAGCAGCTTGGCAGGGGGTTCATTAAGCTATGGCTACACCTTC.

This chain uses TRBV19 with TRBJ1-5; 9 positions agree with TRBD1. Germline trimming cut 3 bases from V and 1 base from J; bases unmatched to any gene: 7. Germline assignment: CDR1 LNHDA and CDR2 SQIVND (reference sequence). The CDR3 consists of 17 residues. The CDR3 DNA reads TGTGCCAGTAGTATCCCAACCGACAGGGGGAGCAATCAGCCCCAGCATTTT. Protein: CASSIPTDRGSNQPQHF.

This sequence joins TRBV20-1 and TRBJ1-3; 8 bases agree with TRBD1. Trimming cost V 3 bases and J 3 bases; bases outside gene matches: 1. Germline values: CDR1 DFQATT, CDR2 SNEGSKA (reference sequence). The CDR3 is made up of 13 amino acids. The CDR3 bases are TGCAGTGCTAGTACAGGGGGTGGAAACACCATATATTTT. Translation gives CSASTGGGNTIYF.

V and J are TRBV27 and TRBJ2-5; D gene ambiguous. The CDR3 length is 11 residues. The germline CDR1 and CDR2 sequences are MNHEY and SMNVEV (reference sequence). V shed 7 bases and J shed 5 bases, with 8 bases lying between them. This chain's CDR3 is CASKAGETQYF. CDR3 in DNA: TGTGCCAGCAAGGCCGGGGAGACCCAGTACTTC.

The V gene is TRBV7-8, the J gene TRBJ1-1; 9 positions agree with TRBD1. V lost 5 bases to trimming and J lost 6 bases; unmatched junction nucleotides: 16. CDR1 and CDR2 from the germline V gene are SGHVS and FQNEAQ. The CDR3 consists of 17 residues. This CDR3 reads CASSLRPWGQGFPEAFF. The CDR3 DNA reads as TGTGCCAGCAGCCTGCGTCCCTGGGGACAGGGATTCCCTGAAGCTTTCTTT. Combining the CDR3 with reference TRBV7-8 and TRBJ1-1 gives the whole variable domain GAGVSQSPRYKVAKRGQDVALRCDPISGHVSLFWYQQALGQGPEFLTYFQNEAQLDKSGLPSDRFFAERPEGSVSTLKIQRTQQEDSAVYLCASSLRPWGQGFPEAFFGQGTRLTVV.

The chain links TRBV11-2 to TRBJ2-7; D not certain. The germline gives CDR1 SGHAT, CDR2 FQNNGV. V was pared by 5 bases and J by 4 bases, with 12 bases between. This CDR3 is built from 13 residues. The CDR3 DNA is TGTGCCAGCAGCGAGAGGTACGGGTACGAGCAGTACTTC. Protein sequence: CASSERYGYEQYF. Drawing the rest from reference TRBV11-2 and TRBJ2-7, the complete variable domain is EAGVAQSPRYKIIEKRQSVAFWCNPISGHATLYWYQQILGQGPKLLIQFQNNGVVDDSQLPKDRFSAERLKGVDSTLKIQPAKLEDSAVYLCASSERYGYEQYFGPGTRLTVT.